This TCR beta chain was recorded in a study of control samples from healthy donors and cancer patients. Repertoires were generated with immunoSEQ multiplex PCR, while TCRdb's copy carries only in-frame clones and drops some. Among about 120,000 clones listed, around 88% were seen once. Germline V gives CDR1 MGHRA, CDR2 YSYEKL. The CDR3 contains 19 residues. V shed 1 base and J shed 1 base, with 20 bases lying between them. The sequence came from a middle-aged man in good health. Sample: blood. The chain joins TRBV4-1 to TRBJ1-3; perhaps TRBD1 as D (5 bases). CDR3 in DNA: TGCGCCAGCAGCCAAGTACTTTTGCGGGGCGGGGAGTCTGGAAACACCATATATTTT. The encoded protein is CASSQVLLRGGESGNTIYF.